The following is a TCR beta chain sequence with its context. Its antigen remains unknown. The sample comes from a study of breast tumors, draining lymph nodes, adjacent tissues. Study-wide points: Tumor and nontumor repertoires were significantly more similar in luminal-like than in basal-like breast cancer. That most tumor T cells come from lymph nodes remained unproven. The data were judged consistent with most tumor T cells coming from lymph node and expanding in tumor.

One entry per CDR3 protein results from TCRdb running MiXCR on the multiplex PCR reads. This sample carries about 13,000 distinct CDR3 sequences, about three fifths of them seen once, and the ten largest clones take 45% to 50%. Specimen: tumor-adjacent breast tissue. This TCR was sampled from a female donor with breast cancer. Some clones in this sample may be carry-over from other donors' samples.

Here the CDR3 DNA reads TGCAGCACATTAACGGGGACTCAGTCCGAGCAGTTCTTC. Its protein is CSTLTGTQSEQFF. The chain couples TRBV29-1 to TRBJ2-1; a weak D match, TRBD2 (6 bases). CDR1 SQVTM and CDR2 ANQGSEA come from the germline V gene. Trimming pared 8 bases from V and 10 bases from J, leaving 21 bases between. There are 13 residues in the CDR3.